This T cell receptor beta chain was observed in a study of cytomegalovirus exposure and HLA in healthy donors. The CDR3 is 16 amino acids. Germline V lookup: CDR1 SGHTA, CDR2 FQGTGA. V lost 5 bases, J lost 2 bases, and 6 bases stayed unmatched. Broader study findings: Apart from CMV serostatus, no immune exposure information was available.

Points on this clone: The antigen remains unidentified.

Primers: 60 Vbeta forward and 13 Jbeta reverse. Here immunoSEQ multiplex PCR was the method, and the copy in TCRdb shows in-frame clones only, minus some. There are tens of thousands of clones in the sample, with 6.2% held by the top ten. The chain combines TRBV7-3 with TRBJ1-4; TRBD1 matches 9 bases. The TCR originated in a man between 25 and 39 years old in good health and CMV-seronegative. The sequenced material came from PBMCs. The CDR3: CASSLGQGGTNEKLFF. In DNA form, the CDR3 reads TGTGCCAGCAGCCTGGGACAGGGAGGCACTAATGAAAAACTGTTTTTT.